This T cell receptor (beta chain) was profiled in a study of T cells in Graves' hyperthyroidism and ophthalmopathy. This CDR3 is built from 13 residues. CDR1 MNHNS and CDR2 SASEGT come from the germline V gene. The J segment lost 8 bases and the V segment lost 6 bases, leaving 6 bases of the junction unmatched. TCR beta CDR3 sequences were amplified from RNA transcripts. The TCR CDR3 first-round RT-PCR relied on the HTBI primer set. TCRdb reprocessed the multiplex PCR reads via MiXCR and lists one record per CDR3 protein. The sample carries approximately 640,000 distinct CDR3 sequences, roughly 17% recorded once. Many counts were recorded for this clonotype. Out of less than 12 ml of fresh peripheral blood came the PBMCs.

This chain joins TRBV6-1 and TRBJ1-4; 7 bases align to TRBD1. The sequence came from a man aged 50-59 years with Graves' hyperthyroidism. Material: blood. The DNA for the CDR3 is TGTGCCAGCAGGCAGGGGGGAGTGGAAAAACTGTTTTTT. It encodes CASRQGGVEKLFF.